Shown below are 10 T cell receptor beta chains from a single sample sequenced in a study of blood T cell repertoires in COVID-19. Repertoires were generated with immunoSEQ multiplex PCR, while TCRdb's copy carries only in-frame clones and drops some. The repertoire consists of 180,000 or so clones, with 86% occurring once and the leading ten covering roughly 0.99%. The specimen sequenced was peripheral blood. Receptors originate from a man aged 18-30 years with acute or convalescent COVID-19.

The genes are TRBV3-1 (or the pseudogene TRBV3-2) and TRBJ1-2, with TRBD1 identical over 9 bases. The V gene's germline CDR1 is LGHDT and CDR2 YNNKEL (reference sequence). V shed 0 bases, J shed 2 bases, and the junction held 7 bases outside the gene matches. This CDR3 region has 17 residues. CDR3: CASSQDPGQGVNYGYTF. DNA for the CDR3: TGTGCCAGCAGCCAAGATCCGGGACAGGGAGTGAACTATGGCTACACCTTC.

This chain connects TRBV5-1 to TRBJ1-3, with a tentative D call TRBD1 (6 bases). Germline CDR1 is SGHRS and CDR2 is YFSETQ. The V gene lost 4 bases and the J gene lost 2 bases, with 22 bases spanning the gap. The length of the CDR3 is 18 residues. CDR3 residues: CASSPSLGGDPTGNTIYF. In DNA, the CDR3 is TGCGCCAGCAGCCCGTCATTAGGGGGTGACCCCACTGGAAACACCATATATTTT.

The table lists this clone with a few counts. The chain has TRBV7-8 and TRBJ1-1; no clear D gene. The CDR3 consists of 14 residues. Between the trimmed V and J ends, which lost 6 bases and 1 base, there was a span of 12 bases. The germline CDR1 and CDR2 sequences are SGHVS and FQNEAQ. CDR3 DNA: TGTGCCAGCAGTCGAGCCCAGGCGAACACTGAAGCTTTCTTT. Protein product: CASSRAQANTEAFF.

This clone was observed a handful of times. The chain recombines TRBV19 with TRBJ1-1; D call uncertain. Germline V CDR1 and CDR2: LNHDA, SQIVND (reference sequence). Trimming removed 11 bases at V and 5 bases at J, with 18 bases between. This CDR3 spans 13 amino acids. The CDR3 DNA reads as TGTGCCCAACGGCCTGTATCGAGGACTGAAGCTTTCTTT. Residues: CAQRPVSRTEAFF.

This sequence joins TRBV12-3 or TRBV12-4 and TRBJ2-3; D remains unclear. This CDR3 is 12 amino acids long. The ends were cut back, 5 bases at V and 2 bases at J, with 5 bases in the middle. The CDR3 DNA reads TGTGCCAGCAGTATTAACACAGATACGCAGTATTTT. Amino acids: CASSINTDTQYF.

This chain links TRBV18 with TRBJ1-4; possible D gene TRBD1, 6 bases. This CDR3 region has 15 residues. V gave up 3 bases and J gave up 3 bases, with 11 bases separating them. CDR1 KGHSH and CDR2 LQKENI come from the germline V gene. The CDR3 nucleotides read TGTGCCAGCTCACCCTCACAGGGATCTAATGAAAAACTGTTTTTT. It yields the protein CASSPSQGSNEKLFF.

The chain has TRBV28 and TRBJ1-2, with 7 bases fitting TRBD1. The CDR3 is 13 residues long. The germline V gene encodes CDR1 MDHEN and CDR2 SYDVKM. The junction had 7 bases not matched to a gene; V was cut back by 7 bases and J by 5 bases. CDR3 sequence reads: CASIGTGEYGYTF. CDR3 bases: TGTGCCAGCATCGGCACAGGGGAATATGGCTACACCTTC.

The chain is built from TRBV28 and TRBJ2-7; TRBD1 aligns across 8 bases. From germline, CDR1 is MDHEN and CDR2 SYDVKM. The CDR3 is 14 residues long. J gave up 1 base and V 8 bases, and 7 bases lay outside the gene matches. CDR3 bases: TGTGCCAGCCAGGGGGCTAAGGATTCCTACGAGCAGTACGTC. Translated: CASQGAKDSYEQYV.

The V call is TRBV7-9, the J call TRBJ1-5, with D possibly TRBD1 on 6 matching bases. The germline gives CDR1 SEHNR, CDR2 FQNEAQ (reference sequence). The CDR3 has 14 residues. Trimming removed 3 bases from V and 7 bases from J, with 13 bases in between. As DNA, the CDR3 is TGTGCCAGCAGCTTGTTGGGTCAGGGGCAGCCCCAGCATTTT. It codes for CASSLLGQGQPQHF.

The chain has TRBV19 and TRBJ2-1; D ambiguous. From germline, CDR1 is LNHDA and CDR2 SQIVND (reference sequence). The CDR3 is 15 amino acids. Trimming removed 3 bases from V and 0 bases from J, with 9 bases in between. The CDR3 protein is CASSIPLSSYNEQFF. The CDR3, as DNA: TGTGCCAGTAGTATTCCCCTGAGCTCCTACAATGAGCAGTTCTTC.